In this sample, the clone carrying this TCR beta chain turned up many times. This sample stems from a study of patients and donors after allogeneic stem cell transplantation. The CDR3 sequence is 15 residues long. V shed 6 bases and J 8 bases; nucleotides not matched to a gene: 11. TCRdb ran MiXCR on the RT-PCR reads and lists one entry per CDR3 protein. The sample has about 960,000 distinct CDR3 sequences; roughly 17% are singletons. This TCR came from a human donor who was either an allogeneic HSCT recipient or a stem cell or donor lymphocyte infusion donor (not recorded which). It is not recorded whose cells these are; they may come from a transplant donor. The chain couples TRBV12-3 or TRBV12-4 to TRBJ1-1, with 11 nucleotides matching TRBD1. The sequenced sample was blood, either unsorted or a sorted T cell fraction (not recorded which). CDR3 nucleotide sequence: TGTGCCAGCAGGTCTCGGACAGGGGGCCGAATAGAAGCTTTCTTT. Its translation: CASRSRTGGRIEAFF.